Following are 15 T cell receptor beta chains from one sample sequenced in a study of blood T cell repertoires in COVID-19. Repertoires were generated with immunoSEQ multiplex PCR, while TCRdb's copy carries only in-frame clones and drops some. The sample has roughly 100,000 clones, about 75% seen once. Specimen: peripheral blood. The source of these receptors is a woman in her seventies with acute or convalescent COVID-19.

This chain connects TRBV27 to TRBJ2-7; 9 nucleotides match TRBD1. Germline V gene lookup returns CDR1 MNHEY and CDR2 SMNVEV (reference sequence). Germline trimming cut 6 bases from V and 1 base from J; bases unmatched to any gene: 13. The CDR3 consists of 17 residues. This CDR3 reads CASSHEYPGQGSYEQYF. The DNA for the CDR3 is TGTGCCAGCAGCCACGAATACCCGGGACAGGGATCCTACGAGCAGTACTTC.

V gene TRBV27 combines with J gene TRBJ2-1; 10 nucleotides line up with TRBD2. This CDR3 is built from 19 residues. The junction had 10 bases not matched to a gene; V was cut back by 2 bases and J by 0 bases. The V gene's germline CDR1 is MNHEY and CDR2 SMNVEV (reference sequence). The DNA for the CDR3 is TGTGCCAGCAGTTTAACTACTAGCGGGGTTTTTAGCTCCTACAATGAGCAGTTCTTC. Translation: CASSLTTSGVFSSYNEQFF.

CDR3 amino acids: CASSSAGRDRGLTNYGYTF. In DNA form, the CDR3 reads TGTGCCAGCAGCTCCGCAGGCCGGGACAGGGGGCTTACTAACTATGGCTACACCTTC. V and J are TRBV6-6 and TRBJ1-2; 12 bases align to TRBD1. The CDR3 covers 19 residues. CDR1 MNHNY and CDR2 SVGAGI come from the germline V gene (reference sequence). V shed 6 bases and J 0 bases; nucleotides not matched to a gene: 14.

As for this clone: A read error may explain this, as a much larger clone is one base away. The rearrangement links TRBV6-5 to TRBJ2-2; 8 bases align to TRBD1. Germline V gives CDR1 MNHEY, CDR2 SVGAGI. The CDR3 contains 14 residues. V was clipped by 6 bases and J by 0 bases; unmatched bases: 0. This CDR3 is CASRQGANTGELFF. The CDR3 bases are TGTGCCAGCAGACAGGGGGCGAACACCGGGGAGCTGTTTTTT.

In its sample, this clone was seen once. The chain combines TRBV28 with TRBJ2-7; 9 bases fit TRBD1. In germline, CDR1 is MDHEN, CDR2 SYDVKM. This CDR3 is 13 amino acids long. J lost 4 bases, V lost 5 bases, and 3 bases had no gene match. CDR3 region: CASSLDRGYEQYF. CDR3 nucleotides: TGTGCCAGCAGTCTGGACAGGGGTTACGAGCAGTACTTC.

This clone was found once. This chain joins TRBV10-3 and TRBJ1-6; TRBD1 matches at 10 bases. The germline gives CDR1 ENHRY, CDR2 SYGVKD. The V gene end was trimmed by 3 bases and the J gene end by 10 bases; junction bases not matched to a gene: 9. This CDR3 comprises 16 residues. The CDR3 reads CAISDLGDRGASPLHF. The CDR3 DNA reads TGTGCCATCAGTGATTTAGGGGACAGGGGAGCGTCACCCCTCCACTTT.

The chain couples TRBV30 to TRBJ1-5; 9 nucleotides agree with TRBD1. V lost 4 bases and J lost 2; bases outside the gene matches: 12. The CDR3 has 17 residues. Germline V lookup: CDR1 GTSNPN, CDR2 SVGIG (reference sequence). The CDR3, as DNA: TGTGCCTGGACTCCGGGACAGGGCGGTCTCGGCAATCAGCCCCAGCATTTT. Translation gives CAWTPGQGGLGNQPQHF.

The chain joins TRBV5-6 to TRBJ1-1, with TRBD1 as a possible D gene (5 bases). The CDR3 has 13 residues. The V and J ends lost 1 base and 5 bases respectively, with 9 bases between them. Germline CDR1 SGHDT, CDR2 YYEEEE. The CDR3 nucleotides are TGTGCCAGCAGCTTGATGGGGCGGACTGAAGCTTTCTTT. Translating it yields CASSLMGRTEAFF.

V and J are TRBV18 and TRBJ2-1; D possibly corresponds to TRBD2 (6 bases). The germline CDR1 and CDR2 sequences are KGHSH and LQKENI. The length of the CDR3 is 18 residues. V was cut by 2 bases and J by 0 bases, with 17 bases left in between. The CDR3 loop is CASSPGALATSSYNEQFF. The DNA for the CDR3 is TGTGCCAGCTCACCAGGGGCCCTAGCGACGAGCTCCTACAATGAGCAGTTCTTC.

The chain carries TRBV4-1 and TRBJ2-3; 9 nucleotides agree with TRBD2. Germline V lookup: CDR1 MGHRA, CDR2 YSYEKL. The CDR3 loop spans 17 amino acids. After removal of 5 bases from V and 2 bases from J, the junction contained 11 bases not matched to a gene. In DNA form, the CDR3 reads TGCGCCAGCAGCTCAGAGGCGGCTAGCGGGGCCACAGATACGCAGTATTTT. Translation: CASSSEAASGATDTQYF.

V gene TRBV18 combines with J gene TRBJ1-1; D not resolved. Germline CDR1 KGHSH, CDR2 LQKENI. This CDR3 has 12 residues. V lost 6 bases to trimming and J lost 5 bases, with 10 bases between them. In nucleotides, the CDR3 is TGTGCCAGCTCCCAAGTCGGGACTGAAGCTTTCTTT. Translation gives CASSQVGTEAFF.

The genes are TRBV7-9 and TRBJ2-3; possible D gene TRBD1, 5 bases. V lost 6 bases and J 2 bases, leaving 15 bases between the germline ends. Per the germline V gene, CDR1 is SEHNR and CDR2 is FQNEAQ (reference sequence). The CDR3 totals 15 residues. The chain's CDR3 is CASRYWFGHTDTQYF. In DNA, the CDR3 is TGTGCCAGCAGGTATTGGTTTGGACACACAGATACGCAGTATTTT.

The count of this clone is one. The V call is TRBV10-2, the J call TRBJ1-1, with 8 bases matching TRBD1. CDR1 is WSHSY and CDR2 is SAAADI in the germline V gene. This CDR3 has 15 residues. V was clipped by 6 bases and J by 2 bases; unmatched bases: 8. The CDR3 sequence: CASRERDRRNTEAFF. DNA of the CDR3: TGCGCCAGCAGGGAAAGGGACAGGCGTAACACTGAAGCTTTCTTT.

This chain uses TRBV14 with TRBJ2-1; D gene unclear. The germline V and J ends were trimmed by 4 bases and 6 bases, with 19 bases remaining between them. The CDR3 sequence is 16 residues long. Germline loops: CDR1 SGHDN, CDR2 FVKESK. The CDR3 coding sequence is TGTGCCAGCAGCCCCCTTTCGAGCGTGGTTCGCAATGAGCAGTTCTTC. This translates into CASSPLSSVVRNEQFF.

DNA for the CDR3: TGTGCCAGCAGCTCGTTCCCCGGGACACTCGGGGAGCTGTTTTTT. Its translation: CASSSFPGTLGELFF. This chain links TRBV5-8 with TRBJ2-2; D may be TRBD1 (6 bases). Deletions cut 3 bases from V and 7 bases from J, with 16 bases between. The CDR3 consists of 15 residues. Germline assignment: CDR1 SGHTS and CDR2 YDEGEE. Full variable domain (rest looked up from reference TRBV5-8 and TRBJ2-2): EAGVTQSPTHLIKTRGQQATLRCSPISGHTSVYWYQQALGLGLQFLLWYDEGEERNRGNFPPRFSGRQFPNYSSELNVNALELEDSALYLCASSSFPGTLGELFFGEGSRLTVL.